Here is one TCR beta chain with its context. This specimen belongs to a study of blood T cell repertoires in COVID-19. Whole-study context: Material from acute and convalescent COVID-19 was sourced from the United States, Italy and Spain. Sample material is recorded as cDNA or gDNA derived from T cells, B-cell-depleted T cells, or PBMCs.

This CDR3 has 12 residues. Trimming removed 7 bases from V and 4 bases from J, with 10 bases in between. From germline, CDR1 is SNHLY and CDR2 FYNNEI. Source study methods: Amplification from reference gene primers served as the basis for estimated nucleated cell counts. Sequencing used immunoSEQ multiplex PCR; TCRdb keeps in-frame clones, though not all of them. D and trimming come from the DNA, and the V and J calls and clone size come from that table. The table records some 200,000 clones, around 85% of them present only once. The chain recombines TRBV2 with TRBJ1-2, with D possibly matching TRBD1 (6 bases). The sequence came from an older woman with acute or convalescent COVID-19. Sequenced: peripheral blood. In DNA, the CDR3 is TGTGCCAGCACCCCGGACAGCTATGGCTACACCTTC. Translating gives CASTPDSYGYTF.